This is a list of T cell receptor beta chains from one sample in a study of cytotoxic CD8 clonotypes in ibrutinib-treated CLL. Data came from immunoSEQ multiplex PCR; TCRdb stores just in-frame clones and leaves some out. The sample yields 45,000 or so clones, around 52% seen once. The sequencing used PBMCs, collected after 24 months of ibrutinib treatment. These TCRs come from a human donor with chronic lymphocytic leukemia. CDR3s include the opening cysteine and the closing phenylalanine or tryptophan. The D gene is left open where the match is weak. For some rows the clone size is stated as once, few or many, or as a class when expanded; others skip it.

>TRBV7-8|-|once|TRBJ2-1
TGTGCCAGCAGCTTGGGGTCTCTTGAGCAGTTCTTC
CASSLGSLEQFF
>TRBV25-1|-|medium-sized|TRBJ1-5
TGTGCCAGCAGGCAAAACTACATCGTTCGCAATCAGCCCCAGCATTTT
CASRQNYIVRNQPQHF
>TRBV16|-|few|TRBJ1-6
TGTGCCAGCAGCCCGGGCAGGGTCTCACCCCTCCACTTT
CASSPGRVSPLHF
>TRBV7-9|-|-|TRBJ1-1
TGTGCCAGCAGTCCTGGACGGACGAACACTGAAGCTTTCTTT
CASSPGRTNTEAFF
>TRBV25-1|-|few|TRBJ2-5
TGTGCCAGCAGTGGCCGAGGGGCAGGGAGGCAAGAGACCCAGTACTTC
CASSGRGAGRQETQYF
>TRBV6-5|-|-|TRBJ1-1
TGTGCCAGCAGTTACTCCGGGGGTCACACTGAAGCTTTCTTT
CASSYSGGHTEAFF
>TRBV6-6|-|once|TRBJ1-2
TGTGCCAGCAACAATGGGGGAAACTATGGCTACACCTTC
CASNNGGNYGYTF
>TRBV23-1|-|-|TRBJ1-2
TGCGCCAGCAGTCAATGTCGGGACTCTGCTAACTATGGCTACACCTTC
CASSQCRDSANYGYTF
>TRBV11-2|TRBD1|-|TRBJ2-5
TGTGCCAGCAGCTCGGACAGGGGGCGCATAGAGACCCAGTACTTC
CASSSDRGRIETQYF
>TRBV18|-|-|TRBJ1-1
TGTGCCAGCTCACCACAGGGGTTCGGGAACACTGAAGCTTTCTTT
CASSPQGFGNTEAFF
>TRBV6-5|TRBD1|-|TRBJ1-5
TGTGCCAGCAGTTCTTCCGGGACAGACCTACAGCCCCAGCATTTT
CASSSSGTDLQPQHF
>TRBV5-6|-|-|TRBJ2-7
TGTGCCAGCAGCTTCGGGACCCTAGATGGGCAGTACTTC
CASSFGTLDGQYF
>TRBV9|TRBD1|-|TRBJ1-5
TGTGCCAGCAGCCAAGGGACAGTAAATCAGCCCCAGCATTTT
CASSQGTVNQPQHF
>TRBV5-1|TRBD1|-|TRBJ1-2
TGCGCCAGCAGCCGCGACAGGGCGTTAGGTGGCTACACCTTC
CASSRDRALGGYTF
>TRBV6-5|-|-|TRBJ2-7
TGTGCCAGCAGTTACTCCGTCAAAGGCGACGAGCAGTACTTC
CASSYSVKGDEQYF
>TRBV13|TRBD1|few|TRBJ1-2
TGTGCCAGCAGCGAGGACAGGGAGTATGGCTACACCTTC
CASSEDREYGYTF
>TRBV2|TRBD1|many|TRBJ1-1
TGTGCCAGCAGAGGGACAGCGAACACTGAAGCTTTCTTT
CASRGTANTEAFF
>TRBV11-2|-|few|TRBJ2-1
TGTGCCAGCAGCTTAGGGGGAAGCTCCTACAATGAGCAGTTCTTC
CASSLGGSSYNEQFF
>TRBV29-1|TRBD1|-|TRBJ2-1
TGCAGCGTTAGAACCAGACAGGGGTCCTCTAGCTCCTACAATGAGCAGTTCTTC
CSVRTRQGSSSSYNEQFF
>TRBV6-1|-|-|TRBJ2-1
TGTGCCAGCAGCCCTCTTCCCGTGAGGAATGAGCAGTTCTTC
CASSPLPVRNEQFF
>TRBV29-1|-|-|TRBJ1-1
TGCAGCGCTACAACAGGGCAGAACACTGAAGCTTTCTTT
CSATTGQNTEAFF
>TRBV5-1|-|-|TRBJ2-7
TGCGCCAGCAGCTTGGCCGGGACTCCCTTTTTCTTC
CASSLAGTPFFF
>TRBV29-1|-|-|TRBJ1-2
TGCAGCGTTGTCCTTCCTCTAGTCGGAGGCTACACCTTC
CSVVLPLVGGYTF
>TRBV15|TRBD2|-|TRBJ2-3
TGTGCCACCAGCAGAGGTAGCGGGGGGGGCACAGATACGCAGTATTTT
CATSRGSGGGTDTQYF
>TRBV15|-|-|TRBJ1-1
TGTGCCACCAGCAGGAGGGGGGATGAAGCTTTCTTT
CATSRRGDEAFF
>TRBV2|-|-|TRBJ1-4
TGTGCCAGCAGAGACAGAGGCAGACTTTTGAAACTGTTTTTT
CASRDRGRLLKLFF
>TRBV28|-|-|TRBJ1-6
TGTGCCAGCAGTTGGACGGCAAGCTCCTATAATTCACCCCTCCACTTT
CASSWTASSYNSPLHF
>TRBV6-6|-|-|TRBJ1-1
TGTGCCAGCAGCCCAAGACAGGAAATTGAAGCTTTCTTT
CASSPRQEIEAFF
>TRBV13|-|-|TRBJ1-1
TGTGCCAGCAGCCTAAAAGGGGACACTGAAGCTTTCTTT
CASSLKGDTEAFF
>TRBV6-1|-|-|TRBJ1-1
TGTGCCAGCACAGGGAACACTGAAGCTTTCTTT
CASTGNTEAFF
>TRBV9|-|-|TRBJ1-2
TGTGCCAGCAGCGTAGAGCCAGCCGAGGGAGGCTACACCTTC
CASSVEPAEGGYTF
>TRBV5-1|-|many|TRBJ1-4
TGCGCCAGCAGCGGGGCCTCGGGAACTAATGAAAAACTGTTTTTT
CASSGASGTNEKLFF
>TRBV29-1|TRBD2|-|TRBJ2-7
TGCAGCGCCTCTAGCGGGGCGCTGGGAGAGCAGTACTTC
CSASSGALGEQYF
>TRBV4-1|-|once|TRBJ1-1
TGCGCCAGCAGCCAAGATTTCGAGAGTGAAGCTTTCTTT
CASSQDFESEAFF
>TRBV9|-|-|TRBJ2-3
TGTGCCAGCAGCGCCTACGGAACTAGCACAGATACGCAGTATTTT
CASSAYGTSTDTQYF
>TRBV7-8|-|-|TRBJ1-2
TGTGCCAGCAGCCCAAGGACAGTTACCACTCCCATCTATGGCTACACCTTC
CASSPRTVTTPIYGYTF
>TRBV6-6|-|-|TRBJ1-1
TGTGCCAGCAGACCCGGACAGTATACTGAAGCTTTCTTT
CASRPGQYTEAFF
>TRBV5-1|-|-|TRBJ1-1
TGCGCCAGCAGCCGGCCGTGGGGGGCGATGAACACTGAAGCTTTCTTT
CASSRPWGAMNTEAFF
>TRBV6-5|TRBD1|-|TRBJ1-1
TGTGCCAGCAGCCAAGGACAGGGGACCGCTGAAGCTTTCTTT
CASSQGQGTAEAFF
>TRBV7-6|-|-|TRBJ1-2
TGTGCCAGCAGCCCACCGGGGAACTATGGCTACACCTTC
CASSPPGNYGYTF
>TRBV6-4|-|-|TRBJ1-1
TGTGCCAGCAGTGCCACGGGCGGGGGCACTGAAGCTTTCTTT
CASSATGGGTEAFF
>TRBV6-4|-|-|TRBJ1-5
TGTGCCAGCAGTGACTGGTGGAGCAATCAGCCCCAGCATTTT
CASSDWWSNQPQHF
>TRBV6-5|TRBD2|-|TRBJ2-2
TGTGCCAGCAGCCGTAGCGGGGGGAACACCGGGGAGCTGTTTTTT
CASSRSGGNTGELFF
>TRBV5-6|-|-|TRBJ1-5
TGTGCCAGCAGCAGGGGTGTGTATAGCAATCAGCCCCAGCATTTT
CASSRGVYSNQPQHF
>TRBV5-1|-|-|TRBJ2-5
TGCGCCAGCAGCTTACATGAACAAGAGACCCAGTACTTC
CASSLHEQETQYF
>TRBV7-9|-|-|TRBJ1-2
TGTGCCAGCAGCCAACGAGCCACAGGGATACCTGGCTACACCTTC
CASSQRATGIPGYTF
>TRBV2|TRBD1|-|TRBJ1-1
TGTGCCAGCAGAGACCACGGGACAGCCCCTGAAGCTTTCTTT
CASRDHGTAPEAFF